These T cell receptor beta chains were read from a single sample in a study of blood T cell repertoires in COVID-19. Profiled with immunoSEQ multiplex PCR; TCRdb holds only in-frame clones, not every one. The sample lists hundreds of thousands of clones, about 87% occurring once. The sequenced sample was PBMCs or T cells enriched from blood (not recorded which). The receptor source for this set is a woman under 30 who had recovered from COVID-19. The CDR3 runs from the conserved cysteine through the conserved F or W. D genes are given only for firm matches. Size is stated for part of the rows, as once, few or many counts, or as a class when the clone is expanded.

j_call: TRBJ2-1
clone_size: .
v_call: TRBV11-2
d_call: .
cdr3_nt: TGTGCCAGCAGCTTAGTTATAGGCGGGCCCAGTGGGTACAATGAGCAGTTCTTC
cdr3_aa: CASSLVIGGPSGYNEQFF

j_call: TRBJ1-4
clone_size: .
v_call: TRBV7-9
d_call: TRBD1
cdr3_nt: TGTGCCAGCAGCTCGGGACAGTCTGCAACTAATGAAAAACTGTTTTTT
cdr3_aa: CASSSGQSATNEKLFF

j_call: TRBJ2-1
clone_size: .
v_call: TRBV21-1
d_call: .
cdr3_nt: TGTGCCAACCTACCGACTAGCGGGGGGCGGGGGTTTAATGAGCAGTTCTTC
cdr3_aa: CANLPTSGGRGFNEQFF

j_call: TRBJ2-2
clone_size: .
v_call: TRBV6-5
d_call: TRBD2
cdr3_nt: TGTGCCAGCAGTTTTGCTAGCGGGAGTTTCGGGGAGCTGTTTTTT
cdr3_aa: CASSFASGSFGELFF

j_call: TRBJ2-7
clone_size: .
v_call: TRBV6-6
d_call: TRBD1
cdr3_nt: TGTGCCAGCAGTTACGCACCGGGACAGGGCTACGAGCAGTACTTC
cdr3_aa: CASSYAPGQGYEQYF

j_call: TRBJ1-5
clone_size: .
v_call: TRBV27
d_call: TRBD1
cdr3_nt: TGTGCCAGCAGTATGACCGGGACAGGGTCGTTCAATCAGCCCCAGCATTTT
cdr3_aa: CASSMTGTGSFNQPQHF

j_call: TRBJ2-7
clone_size: .
v_call: TRBV29-1
d_call: .
cdr3_nt: TGCAGCGCGTTACAGGTCGGGGGCTACGAGCAGTACTTC
cdr3_aa: CSALQVGGYEQYF

j_call: TRBJ1-2
clone_size: .
v_call: TRBV11-1
d_call: .
cdr3_nt: TGTGCCAGCAGCTTAGCGGGGGCGGACTATGGCTACACCTTC
cdr3_aa: CASSLAGADYGYTF

j_call: TRBJ2-1
clone_size: .
v_call: TRBV7-3
d_call: TRBD1
cdr3_nt: TGTGCCAGCAGTCTCGGGGACAGGGACGACAATGAGCAGTTCTTC
cdr3_aa: CASSLGDRDDNEQFF

j_call: TRBJ2-7
clone_size: .
v_call: TRBV6-5
d_call: .
cdr3_nt: TGTGCCGGCAAGGGTTCAGGGGACTACGAGCAGTACTTC
cdr3_aa: CAGKGSGDYEQYF

j_call: TRBJ2-7
clone_size: .
v_call: TRBV27
d_call: .
cdr3_nt: TGTGCCAGCAGCTACAGGAGCTCCTACGAGCAGTACTTC
cdr3_aa: CASSYRSSYEQYF

j_call: TRBJ2-7
clone_size: .
v_call: TRBV19
d_call: .
cdr3_nt: TGTGCCAGTAGTATGAAGGGGTACGACTACGAGCAGTACTTC
cdr3_aa: CASSMKGYDYEQYF

j_call: TRBJ1-1
clone_size: .
v_call: TRBV4-3
d_call: TRBD1
cdr3_nt: TGCGCCAGCAGCCGATCGACAGGGGAGTACACTGAAGCTTTCTTT
cdr3_aa: CASSRSTGEYTEAFF

j_call: TRBJ2-3
clone_size: .
v_call: TRBV7-2
d_call: TRBD2
cdr3_nt: TGTGCCAGCACCCAACGGGCTAGCGGGAGTGTCACAGATACGCAGTATTTT
cdr3_aa: CASTQRASGSVTDTQYF

j_call: TRBJ2-5
clone_size: .
v_call: TRBV6-1
d_call: TRBD2
cdr3_nt: TGTGCCAGCAGTGTCCTCGCGGGGGGGCCCCAAGAGACCCAGTACTTC
cdr3_aa: CASSVLAGGPQETQYF

j_call: TRBJ2-5
clone_size: .
v_call: TRBV5-5
d_call: .
cdr3_nt: TGTGCCAGCAGCTTGAATTGGCGGGGAGAGACCCAGTACTTC
cdr3_aa: CASSLNWRGETQYF

j_call: TRBJ2-1
clone_size: .
v_call: TRBV19
d_call: TRBD2
cdr3_nt: TGTGCCAGTAACGGAGCGGGAGCTGAGCAGTTCTTC
cdr3_aa: CASNGAGAEQFF

j_call: TRBJ2-3
clone_size: .
v_call: TRBV2
d_call: TRBD2
cdr3_nt: TGTGCCAGCAGTGAAGAGCGGGGGGACGCAGATACGCAGTATTTT
cdr3_aa: CASSEERGDADTQYF

j_call: TRBJ1-1
clone_size: .
v_call: TRBV7-2
d_call: .
cdr3_nt: TGTGCCAGCAGCTTAGCGTGGGGGCCTTATGCTTTCTTT
cdr3_aa: CASSLAWGPYAFF

j_call: TRBJ2-7
clone_size: .
v_call: TRBV5-1
d_call: .
cdr3_nt: TGCGCCAGCAGGGGTCCGGGGGTGTTGTCGGACGAGCAGTACTTC
cdr3_aa: CASRGPGVLSDEQYF

j_call: TRBJ1-4
clone_size: .
v_call: TRBV5-8
d_call: TRBD1
cdr3_nt: TGTGCCAGCAGCTTGGGAGGGGGCGGTGAAAAACTGTTTTTT
cdr3_aa: CASSLGGGGEKLFF

j_call: TRBJ2-1
clone_size: .
v_call: TRBV4-1
d_call: TRBD2
cdr3_nt: TGCGCCAGCAGCCAAAGGGTGCTAAGGACTAGACCACTAGCGGAGCAGTTCTTC
cdr3_aa: CASSQRVLRTRPLAEQFF

j_call: TRBJ1-4
clone_size: once
v_call: TRBV6-5
d_call: .
cdr3_nt: TGTGCCAGCATTAAAAGGGGAGGGGACGAAAAACTGTTTTTT
cdr3_aa: CASIKRGGDEKLFF

j_call: TRBJ1-2
clone_size: .
v_call: TRBV28
d_call: TRBD1
cdr3_nt: TGTGCCAGCAGTGGAGTCGGGGGACAGGGAACGATCTATGGCTACACCTTC
cdr3_aa: CASSGVGGQGTIYGYTF